What follows are 9 T cell receptor beta chains derived from one specimen sequenced in a study of CD8 T cells in Susac syndrome. Random hexamers were used to reverse transcribe roughly 0.5 to 1 ug of RNA. From the immunoSEQ multiplex PCR reads, TCRdb called clonotypes with MiXCR, one entry per CDR3 protein. Of under 200,000 distinct CDR3 sequences listed, around nine tenths are singletons. Sample: CD4+ T cells from PBMCs. The receptors were gathered from a human donor with Susac syndrome.

DNA for the CDR3: TGTGCCAGCAGCTTAGTTCAGGGGGCAGTTGCTGGGGCCAACGTCCTGACTTTC. Translated: CASSLVQGAVAGANVLTF. The chain is built from TRBV7-9 and TRBJ2-6; 8 bases fit TRBD1. CDR3 length: 18 amino acids. V shed 1 base and J 2 bases; nucleotides not matched to a gene: 7. CDR1 SEHNR and CDR2 FQNEAQ come from the germline V gene (reference sequence). Together with reference TRBV7-9 and TRBJ2-6, the CDR3 gives the full variable domain: DTGVSQNPRHKITKRGQNVTFRCDPISEHNRLYWYRQTLGQGPEFLTYFQNEAQLEKSRLLSDRFSAERPKGSFSTLEIQRTEQGDSAMYLCASSLVQGAVAGANVLTFGAGSRLTVL.

The chain combines TRBV30 with TRBJ1-6; tentative D call: TRBD1 (6 bases). Trimming left V 6 bases short and J 5 bases short, with 11 bases between. CDR1 is GTSNPN and CDR2 is SVGIG in the germline V gene (reference sequence). This CDR3 is built from 13 residues. CDR3 bases: TGTGCCTGTCAAGGACAGAATAATTCACCCCTCCACTTT. This sequence encodes CACQGQNNSPLHF.

The chain combines TRBV6-5 with TRBJ1-2, with 7 bases fitting TRBD1. CDR1 MNHEY and CDR2 SVGAGI come from the germline V gene. V lost 7 bases to trimming and J lost 8 bases; unmatched junction nucleotides: 13. The CDR3 runs 14 residues. This CDR3 is CASTSRQGAKGYTF. Here the CDR3 DNA reads TGTGCCAGCACCAGCCGACAGGGAGCTAAAGGCTACACCTTC.

J is TRBJ1-5 and V is TRBV15; D call uncertain. In germline, CDR1 is LNHNV, CDR2 YYDKDF (reference sequence). Trimming stripped 4 bases from V and 7 bases from J, with 8 bases between. CDR3 length equals 12 residues. The CDR3 bases are TGTGCCACCAGCACCCAGTCCCAGCCCCAGCATTTT. It specifies CATSTQSQPQHF. The variable domain in full, with the rest retrieved from reference TRBV15 and TRBJ1-5, is DAMVIQNPRYQVTQFGKPVTLSCSQTLNHNVMYWYQQKSSQAPKLLFHYYDKDFNNEADTPDNFQSRRPNTSFCFLDIRSPGLGDTAMYLCATSTQSQPQHFGDGTRLSIL.

The sample holds a few counts of this clonotype. The CDR3 region is CASRKGQTNQPQHF. The CDR3 DNA follows: TGTGCCAGCAGGAAAGGACAGACAAATCAGCCCCAGCATTTT. V is TRBV12-3 or TRBV12-4 and J is TRBJ1-5, with TRBD1 as a possible D gene (6 bases). The ends were cut back, 6 bases at V and 4 bases at J, with 13 bases in the middle. The CDR3 contains 14 residues.

V gene TRBV2 combines with J gene TRBJ1-2, with 9 bases aligning to TRBD1. Losses at the gene ends were 5 bases for V and 4 bases for J; bases not matched to a gene: 8. The CDR3 has 15 residues. Germline loops: CDR1 SNHLY, CDR2 FYNNEI. The CDR3 DNA sequence: TGTGCCAGCAGTTCCGGGACAGGGAGGGTCTATGGCTACACCTTC. It encodes CASSSGTGRVYGYTF.

This chain uses TRBV9 with TRBJ2-7; 16 bases are shared with TRBD2. The V and J ends lost 3 bases and 5 bases, in that order; junction bases with no gene match: 8. This CDR3 comprises 17 residues. The germline V gene has CDR1 SGDLS and CDR2 YYNGEE. The CDR3 coding sequence is TGTGCCAGCAGCGCGGGACTAGCGGGGGGGCCTATCGACGAGCAGTACTTC. This encodes CASSAGLAGGPIDEQYF.

The chain couples TRBV5-6 to TRBJ1-1; TRBD1 matches 7 bases. V shed 4 bases and J 3 bases; nucleotides not matched to a gene: 12. CDR1 SGHDT and CDR2 YYEEEE come from the germline V gene. The CDR3 totals 16 residues. The CDR3 region is CASSIRQGFSYTEAFF. CDR3 nucleotides: TGTGCCAGCAGCATCCGACAGGGTTTCTCGTACACTGAAGCTTTCTTT.

The J gene is TRBJ2-2, the V gene TRBV7-2; D possibly corresponds to TRBD1 (5 bases). The CDR3 consists of 15 residues. The germline gives CDR1 SGHTA, CDR2 FQGNSA. V lost 1 base and J lost 7, with 13 bases in between. The CDR3 DNA reads as TGTGCCAGCAGCTTAGGGGCAGGGCTCATCGGGGAGCTGTTTTTT. The encoded protein is CASSLGAGLIGELFF.